A selection of T cell receptor beta chains follows, all from one sample in a study of CD8 T cells in ankylosing spondylitis. TCRdb called the 5' RACE reads again in MiXCR, with one record for every CDR3 protein. The sample yields more than 600,000 distinct CDR3 sequences, 15% to 20% seen once. Sequencing was done on a sample of blood, either unsorted or a sorted T cell fraction (not recorded which). These receptors were taken from a male donor with ankylosing spondylitis. The CDR3 runs from the conserved cysteine through the conserved F or W. Fields, in order: V gene, CDR3 length, J gene, clone size, D gene, CDR3 protein, CDR3 DNA. D genes are given only for firm matches. A clone size is listed for some rows: how often the clone was seen (once, few, many), or a class if it is expanded.

TRBV29-1,15,TRBJ2-7,-,-,CSVESPLGPIYEQYF,TGCAGCGTTGAATCTCCCCTGGGGCCCATCTACGAGCAGTACTTC
TRBV7-9,16,TRBJ2-7,-,-,CASSLADGVPNYEQYF,TGTGCCAGCAGCTTAGCTGATGGGGTGCCCAACTACGAGCAGTACTTC
TRBV12-3/TRBV12-4,18,TRBJ2-2,few,TRBD2,CASSLEPPGTSYIGELFF,TGTGCCAGCAGTTTAGAACCTCCAGGGACTAGCTATATCGGGGAGCTGTTTTTT
TRBV7-6,16,TRBJ2-2,-,TRBD1,CASSPGDRVGTGELFF,TGTGCCAGCAGTCCAGGGGACAGGGTTGGGACCGGGGAGCTGTTTTTT
TRBV29-1,11,TRBJ2-5,few,-,CSGGHQETQYF,TGCAGCGGGGGTCACCAAGAGACCCAGTACTTC
TRBV27,15,TRBJ2-1,few,-,CASSLRADSYNEQFF,TGTGCCAGCAGTTTACGGGCCGACTCCTACAATGAGCAGTTCTTC
TRBV18,15,TRBJ1-5,few,-,CASSPVSQGDQPQHF,TGTGCCAGCTCACCAGTTAGCCAGGGCGATCAGCCCCAGCATTTT
TRBV4-1,14,TRBJ1-3,few,-,CASSLLGPGGTIYF,TGCGCCAGCAGCCTTCTCGGACCTGGGGGCACCATATATTTT
TRBV14,13,TRBJ2-1,-,TRBD2,CASSAGLAPGQFF,TGTGCCAGCAGCGCGGGACTAGCGCCCGGGCAGTTCTTC
TRBV7-9,16,TRBJ2-2,few,TRBD2,CASSPRTSENTGELFF,TGTGCCAGCAGCCCGAGGACTAGTGAGAACACCGGGGAGCTGTTTTTT
TRBV18,14,TRBJ1-1,-,-,CASSRSTGNTEAFF,TGTGCCAGCTCACGATCGACAGGGAACACTGAAGCTTTCTTT
TRBV4-1,14,TRBJ2-5,-,-,CASSHLDHQETQYF,TGCGCCAGCAGCCACCTTGACCACCAAGAGACCCAGTACTTC
TRBV7-9,13,TRBJ1-4,-,-,CASSLKDGEKLFF,TGTGCCAGCAGCTTAAAGGACGGCGAAAAACTGTTTTTT
TRBV15,15,TRBJ2-1,-,TRBD1,CATSFRDRSYNEQFF,TGTGCCACCAGTTTTCGGGACAGGTCCTACAATGAGCAGTTCTTC
TRBV30,13,TRBJ1-1,-,-,CAWIETDFTEAFF,TGTGCCTGGATAGAGACAGACTTCACTGAAGCTTTCTTT
TRBV11-2,17,TRBJ2-1,-,-,CASSLGGGQKMYNEQFF,TGTGCCAGCAGCTTAGGTGGCGGCCAAAAGATGTACAATGAGCAGTTCTTC
TRBV25-1,16,TRBJ1-1,few,-,CASSAPSLKWDTEAFF,TGTGCCAGCAGTGCTCCGAGCCTCAAATGGGACACTGAAGCTTTCTTT
TRBV2,15,TRBJ2-3,-,-,CASSEVRGGTDTQYF,TGTGCCAGCAGTGAGGTCAGGGGGGGCACAGATACGCAGTATTTT
TRBV4-1,17,TRBJ2-7,-,-,CASSQGTYQLSSYEQYF,TGCGCCAGCAGCCAGGGCACGTATCAACTGAGCTCCTACGAGCAGTACTTC
TRBV11-2,19,TRBJ2-2,-,TRBD2,CASTGGGVAGGPPTGELFF,TGTGCCAGCACCGGAGGCGGGGTAGCGGGGGGACCTCCCACCGGGGAGCTGTTTTTT
TRBV25-1,13,TRBJ2-1,many,TRBD2,CASRTSSYNEQFF,TGTGCCAGCAGGACTAGCAGCTACAATGAGCAGTTCTTC
TRBV6-1,15,TRBJ1-2,-,TRBD1,CASRQRGQINYGYTF,TGTGCCAGCAGGCAAAGGGGGCAGATTAACTATGGCTACACCTTC
TRBV20-1,13,TRBJ2-1,few,TRBD2,CSASGRAGNEQFF,TGCAGTGCTAGCGGGAGGGCCGGGAATGAGCAGTTCTTC
TRBV20-1,13,TRBJ1-1,many,-,CSARDDGYTEAFF,TGCAGTGCTAGAGATGACGGCTACACTGAAGCTTTCTTT
TRBV20-1,14,TRBJ2-1,many,TRBD2,CSALAGSSYNEQFF,TGCAGTGCCCTAGCGGGGAGCTCCTACAATGAGCAGTTCTTC
TRBV18,15,TRBJ1-1,few,-,CASSPRTGKNTEAFF,TGTGCCAGCTCACCACGCACAGGAAAGAACACTGAAGCTTTCTTT
TRBV27,13,TRBJ1-6,-,-,CASTSRGNSPLHF,TGTGCCAGCACCTCAAGGGGTAATTCACCCCTCCACTTT
TRBV20-1,16,TRBJ2-1,-,-,CSARAHGLLAYNEQFF,TGCAGTGCTAGGGCGCATGGGTTACTAGCCTACAATGAGCAGTTCTTC
TRBV27,12,TRBJ2-2,few,-,CASTSWAGELFF,TGTGCCAGCACCTCCTGGGCCGGGGAGCTGTTTTTT
TRBV12-3/TRBV12-4,15,TRBJ2-2,-,-,CASSFVRPNTGELFF,TGTGCCAGCAGTTTTGTCCGGCCGAACACCGGGGAGCTGTTTTTT
TRBV12-3/TRBV12-4,15,TRBJ2-7,-,TRBD2,CASRESGVSSYEQYF,TGTGCCAGCAGGGAGAGCGGGGTGAGCTCCTACGAGCAGTACTTC
TRBV24-1,13,TRBJ2-5,-,-,CATSDGGAETQYF,TGTGCCACCAGTGATGGGGGAGCCGAGACCCAGTACTTC
TRBV28,17,TRBJ1-3,-,-,CASSPGTTHYSGNTIYF,TGTGCCAGCAGTCCCGGGACAACTCATTACTCTGGAAACACCATATATTTT
TRBV27,16,TRBJ2-2,-,TRBD2,CASTLLAGGPTGELFF,TGTGCCAGCACCCTACTAGCGGGGGGGCCCACCGGGGAGCTGTTTTTT
TRBV4-1,15,TRBJ2-7,-,-,CASSQDWGSSYEQYF,TGCGCCAGCAGCCAAGACTGGGGGAGCTCCTACGAGCAGTACTTC
TRBV2,17,TRBJ2-4,-,TRBD2,CASSPGLAGGSKNIQYF,TGTGCCAGCAGCCCCGGACTAGCGGGGGGTTCCAAAAACATTCAGTACTTC
TRBV9,15,TRBJ2-7,-,TRBD2,CASSPELAGTWEQYF,TGTGCCAGCAGCCCGGAGCTAGCGGGGACCTGGGAGCAGTACTTC
TRBV3-1,19,TRBJ2-3,few,TRBD2,CASSPGGSGRSFRWDTQYF,TGTGCCAGCAGCCCCGGGGGTAGCGGGAGATCTTTTCGTTGGGATACGCAGTATTTT
TRBV12-3/TRBV12-4,13,TRBJ1-5,many,-,CASSFDRNQPQHF,TGTGCCAGCAGCTTCGACAGGAATCAGCCCCAGCATTTT
TRBV2,15,TRBJ2-5,few,TRBD1,CASSATGADQETQYF,TGTGCCAGCAGTGCTACAGGGGCTGACCAAGAGACCCAGTACTTC
TRBV29-1,14,TRBJ1-2,many,TRBD1,CSAHPGGTGNGYTF,TGCAGCGCTCACCCTGGGGGGACAGGGAATGGCTACACCTTC
TRBV5-1,15,TRBJ1-2,-,TRBD1,CASSSGTGGYYGYTF,TGCGCCAGCAGCTCCGGGACAGGGGGTTACTATGGCTACACCTTC
TRBV29-1,13,TRBJ1-1,few,-,CSAAGGLNTEAFF,TGCAGTGCCGCCGGGGGGCTTAACACTGAAGCTTTCTTT
TRBV7-2,15,TRBJ2-3,many,-,CASSSLGGPLNTQYF,TGTGCCAGCAGCTCCCTGGGGGGGCCGTTGAATACGCAGTATTTT
TRBV27,17,TRBJ2-1,-,TRBD2,CASSLGATSGGYNEQFF,TGTGCCAGCAGTTTAGGCGCGACCAGCGGGGGATACAATGAGCAGTTCTTC
TRBV4-2,15,TRBJ1-3,-,TRBD1,CASSPDRAAGNTIYF,TGTGCCAGCAGTCCCGACAGGGCTGCTGGAAACACCATATATTTT
TRBV7-2,12,TRBJ1-2,-,-,CASSSAGDGYTF,TGTGCCAGCAGCTCCGCCGGGGATGGCTACACCTTC
TRBV27,14,TRBJ2-7,-,TRBD2,CASSAGLAVYEQYF,TGTGCCAGCAGCGCTGGACTAGCGGTCTACGAGCAGTACTTC
TRBV2,14,TRBJ2-5,-,TRBD1,CASSEEGQKETQYF,TGTGCCAGCAGTGAAGAGGGACAGAAAGAGACCCAGTACTTC
TRBV20-1,14,TRBJ2-2,-,TRBD1,CSAPSDRVTGELFF,TGCAGTGCTCCTTCAGACAGGGTCACCGGGGAGCTGTTTTTT
TRBV7-6,17,TRBJ1-5,-,-,CASSLGPPDSSNQPQHF,TGTGCCAGCAGCTTAGGGCCCCCGGACAGTAGCAATCAGCCCCAGCATTTT
TRBV12-3/TRBV12-4,14,TRBJ2-3,-,TRBD2,CASSSPPGLAPLDF,TGTGCCAGCAGTTCCCCCCCGGGACTAGCGCCACTGGATTTT
TRBV19,16,TRBJ2-7,-,TRBD1,CASSDSRDRLSYEQYF,TGTGCCAGTAGTGATAGCCGGGACAGACTCTCCTACGAGCAGTACTTC
TRBV20-1,15,TRBJ2-7,few,TRBD1,CSARLWTGDTYEQYF,TGCAGTGCTAGACTCTGGACAGGGGACACGTACGAGCAGTACTTC
TRBV12-3/TRBV12-4,14,TRBJ1-5,-,TRBD1,CASSLGTGVRPQHF,TGTGCCAGCAGTTTGGGGACAGGGGTACGGCCCCAGCATTTT